This TCR beta chain comes out of a study of long-term antiretroviral therapy in people with HIV. As for the study in general: There is a gap of about a decade between the earliest samples and the later 2015 immediate-ART recommendation. Broader study findings: HIV repertoires spanned narrower CDR3 length ranges than controls.

The libraries were made with immunoSEQ v3.0 at survey level. Sequencing aimed to cover roughly 40,000-50,000 T-cell genomes per sample. Using immunoSEQ multiplex PCR, the repertoire was profiled, and TCRdb retains in-frame clones only, with some absent. The sample carries 17,000 or so clones, approximately 75% recorded once. Every single participant having HIV got treatment inside the United States. Comments on this clone: The antigen remains undetermined.

This receptor was taken from a man aged 18 to 30 with HIV. The source was unsorted PBMCs, collected 0.3 years after starting antiretroviral therapy.

As DNA, the CDR3 is TGTGCCAGCAGTAGGACAGGGGCCCACACTGAAGCTTTCTTT. It codes for CASSRTGAHTEAFF. The chain has TRBV27 and TRBJ1-1, with 9 bases lining up with TRBD1. V lost 5 bases, J lost 3 bases, and 4 bases stayed unmatched. CDR1 and CDR2 from the germline V gene are MNHEY and SMNVEV (reference sequence). CDR3 length: 14 residues.